The present T cell receptor beta chain was sequenced within a study of T cells in Graves' hyperthyroidism and ophthalmopathy. Across the study: The authors collected peripheral blood at initial diagnosis, before any treatment.

The source material, RNA transcripts, was used to amplify TCR beta CDR3 regions. A first-round RT-PCR of the TCR CDR3 used the HTBI primer set. From the multiplex PCR reads, TCRdb called clonotypes with MiXCR, one entry per CDR3 protein. This sample has 560,000 or so distinct CDR3 sequences, with roughly 21% found just once. A few counts support this clonotype. Its antigen is unidentified. Ophthalmopathy cases scored 3 or more on the Clinical Activity Score and 4 or more on NOSPECS grade, with duration below 3 months. PBMCs came from around 10 ml fresh peripheral blood. Study-level findings and limits: Ophthalmopathy could be told apart from stable hyperthyroidism with a 13 V-J model.

The TCR was taken from a middle-aged man with Graves' ophthalmopathy. Sequenced input: blood.

DNA of the CDR3: TGCAGCGTCGGGACAGGGCCCTACGAGCAGTACTTC. Protein product: CSVGTGPYEQYF. V usage is TRBV29-1 and J usage is TRBJ2-7; 9 bases fit TRBD1. CDR3 length equals 12 residues. The germline CDR1 and CDR2 sequences are SQVTM and ANQGSEA. V dropped 6 bases and J dropped 2; count of bases not matched to a gene: 2.